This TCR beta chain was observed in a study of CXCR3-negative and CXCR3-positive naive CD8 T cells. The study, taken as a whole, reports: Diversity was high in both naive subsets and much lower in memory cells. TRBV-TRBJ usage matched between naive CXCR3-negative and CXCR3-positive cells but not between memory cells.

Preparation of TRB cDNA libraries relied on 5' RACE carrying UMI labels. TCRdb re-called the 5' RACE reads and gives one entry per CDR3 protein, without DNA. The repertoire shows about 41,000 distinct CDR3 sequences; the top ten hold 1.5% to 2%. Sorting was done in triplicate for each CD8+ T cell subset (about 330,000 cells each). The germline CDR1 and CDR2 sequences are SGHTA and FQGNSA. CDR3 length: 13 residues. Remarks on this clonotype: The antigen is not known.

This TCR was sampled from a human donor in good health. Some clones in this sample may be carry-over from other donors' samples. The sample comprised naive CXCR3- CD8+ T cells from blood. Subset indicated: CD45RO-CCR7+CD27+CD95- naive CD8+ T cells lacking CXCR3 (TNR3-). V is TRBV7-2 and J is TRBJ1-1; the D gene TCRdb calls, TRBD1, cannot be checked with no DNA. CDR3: CASSRPGGAEAFF.